The source of this TCR beta chain is a study of T cell responses to AZD1222 COVID-19 vaccine. The table lists this clone with a count of one. No antigen is known for it. Here immunoSEQ multiplex PCR was the method, and the copy in TCRdb shows in-frame clones only, minus some. Among roughly 93,000 clones listed, roughly 90% were seen once. V was shortened by 3 bases and J by 4 bases, with 5 bases between the two germline ends. CDR3 length: 11 residues. Germline assignment: CDR1 DFQATT and CDR2 SNEGSKA (reference sequence). The study's findings and limits: Of the AZD1222 recipients, only five to seven were seropositive at baseline.

This TCR was sampled from an adult in good health. V gene TRBV20-1 combines with J gene TRBJ2-3; no reliable D call. This specimen was peripheral blood, taken on day 0 of AZD1222 vaccination. The CDR3 here is CSARVADTQYF. The DNA of the CDR3 is TGCAGTGCTAGGGTGGCAGATACGCAGTATTTT.